Below are 15 T cell receptor beta chains sequenced from a single sample in a study of blood T cells in healthy people across ages. Combining a sample-barcoded 5' primer with a J-beta primer mix, a second PCR ran for about 6 to 11 cycles. TCRdb recomputed calls from the 5' RACE reads with MiXCR, one row per CDR3 protein. This table holds over 950,000 distinct CDR3 sequences, more than 30% found once. Sequencing input: blood. These receptors all come from a man between 18 and 35 years old in good health.

This clonotype was seen a few times. The rearrangement uses TRBV12-3 or TRBV12-4 and TRBJ2-7; 9 bases align to TRBD1. Unmatched junction bases numbered 5, after V lost 4 bases and J lost 7 bases. This CDR3 is built from 13 residues. CDR3 bases: TGTGCCAGCAGTTCGGGACAGGGAGGGGAGCAGTACTTC. It codes for CASSSGQGGEQYF.

In regard to this clonotype: One end of the junction varies from germline; a read error may be responsible. The chain employs TRBV5-1 and TRBJ1-2; TRBD1 agrees at 9 bases. CDR3 length: 16 residues. The germline V gene has CDR1 SGHRS and CDR2 YFSETQ. The CDR3 nucleotides are TGCGTCAGCAGCTTATCCCGGGACAGGGTCGATTATGGCTACACCTTC. It encodes CVSSLSRDRVDYGYTF.

As concerns this clonotype: An end of the junction differs from the germline gene, which may be a read error. The rearrangement uses TRBV7-2 and TRBJ2-1, with TRBD1 matching 8 bases. Germline-derived CDR1 and CDR2 are SGHTA and FQGNSA. CDR3 length equals 16 residues. In DNA form, the CDR3 reads TGTGCCAGCAGCTTATCCCGGGACAGGATCAACAAGGAGCAGTTCTTC. Amino acid sequence: CASSLSRDRINKEQFF.

V gene TRBV6-2 or TRBV6-3 combines with J gene TRBJ2-2; D may be TRBD1 (6 bases). This CDR3 is 13 amino acids long. From germline, CDR1 is MNHEY and CDR2 SVGEGT. For the CDR3, the DNA is TGTGTCGGCACAGGGTCGAACACCGGGGAGCTGTTTTTT. Its translation is CVGTGSNTGELFF.

As concerns this clonotype: A much larger clone sits a single nucleotide away, making a read error possible. V and J are TRBV28 and TRBJ2-5; the D gene is possibly TRBD1 (6 bases). Trimming took off 7 bases at V and 11 bases at J, with 14 bases between the two ends. CDR3 length: 11 amino acids. Germline V CDR1 and CDR2: MDHEN, SYDVKM. The CDR3 here is CASTRGYGQYF. CDR3 DNA sequence: TGTGCCAGCACCAGGGGCTACGGGCAGTACTTC.

This clonotype was picked up a small number of times. The gene calls are TRBV5-1 and TRBJ2-1; possible D gene TRBD1, 6 bases. The CDR3 runs to 14 residues. V was trimmed by 1 base and J by 7 bases, leaving 12 bases between them. The germline gives CDR1 SGHRS, CDR2 YFSETQ. The chain's CDR3 is CASSLTGLWNEQFF. DNA of the CDR3: TGCGCCAGCAGCTTGACAGGGCTGTGGAATGAGCAGTTCTTC. The full variable domain, its missing parts supplied by reference TRBV5-1 and TRBJ2-1, is KAGVTQTPRYLIKTRGQQVTLSCSPISGHRSVSWYQQTPGQGLQFLFEYFSETQRNKGNFPGRFSGRQFSNSRSEMNVSTLELGDSALYLCASSLTGLWNEQFFGPGTRLTVL.

This clonotype showed up just a few times. The rearrangement joins TRBV20-1 to TRBJ1-1; D not resolved. CDR3 size: 14 residues. V lost 4 bases to trimming and J lost 5 bases, with 17 bases between them. Per the germline V gene, CDR1 is DFQATT and CDR2 is SNEGSKA (reference sequence). The CDR3 nucleotides are TGCAGTGCTATGGTTTACAGCGGGGTTACTGAAGCTTTCTTT. It specifies CSAMVYSGVTEAFF.

This chain joins TRBV6-2 or TRBV6-3 and TRBJ1-2; the match to TRBD1 covers 7 bases. There are 16 residues in the CDR3. The trim removed 2 bases at V and 6 bases at J, leaving 12 bases unmatched. Germline CDR1 MNHEY, CDR2 SVGEGT. DNA of the CDR3: TGTGCCAGCAGTTACGGGATGGGGACAGCCAATAATGGCTACACCTTC. It yields the protein CASSYGMGTANNGYTF.

This chain links TRBV6-5 with TRBJ1-4, with a tentative D call TRBD1 (6 bases). This CDR3 spans 14 amino acids. With 0 bases removed from V and 10 bases from J, the gap between germline ends came to 12 bases. CDR1 and CDR2 (germline): MNHEY, SVGAGI. CDR3 in DNA: TGTGCCAGCAGTTACTCGGTCGGGGGGCGAAAACTGTTTTTT. Amino acids: CASSYSVGGRKLFF.

The chain joins TRBV29-1 to TRBJ2-7, with 8 bases fitting TRBD1. This CDR3 comprises 13 residues. Germline CDR1 is SQVTM and CDR2 is ANQGSEA. The V and J ends lost 6 bases and 6 bases, in that order; junction bases with no gene match: 10. The CDR3 loop reads CSVRTGNRGEQYF. CDR3 sequence (DNA): TGCAGCGTCCGGACAGGGAATCGAGGCGAGCAGTACTTC.

The V call is TRBV3-1, the J call TRBJ2-3; 14 bases line up with TRBD2. V lost 2 bases and J lost 5; bases outside the gene matches: 6. The CDR3 has 17 amino acids. CDR1 is LGHDT, CDR2 YNNKEL, per germline (reference sequence). CDR3 sequence (DNA): TGTGCCAGCAGCCAATGGGGGACTAGCGGGGGTGTAGATACGCAGTATTTT. Its protein is CASSQWGTSGGVDTQYF.

The V and J genes are TRBV24-1 and TRBJ2-3; 9 bases agree with TRBD1. This CDR3 is 18 amino acids long. Trimming removed 3 bases from V and 5 bases from J; junction bases left unmatched: 14. Germline V gives CDR1 KGHDR, CDR2 SFDVKD. The CDR3 sequence: CATSDAGVGTGRKDTQYF. CDR3 bases: TGTGCCACCAGTGATGCTGGAGTGGGGACAGGGCGTAAAGATACGCAGTATTTT.

The chain links TRBV7-8 to TRBJ1-2; D is unclear. V lost 3 bases, J lost 2 bases, and 13 bases lay in between. CDR3 size: 15 residues. From germline, CDR1 is SGHVS and CDR2 FQNEAQ. The CDR3 DNA reads as TGTGCCAGCAGCTTGGTCCTTGAGGGAAACTATGGCTACACCTTC. It specifies CASSLVLEGNYGYTF.

The chain couples TRBV6-5 to TRBJ2-5; the D gene is possibly TRBD1 (6 bases). Germline CDR1 reads MNHEY; CDR2 reads SVGAGI. The CDR3 has 14 amino acids. V lost 5 bases to trimming and J lost 0 bases, with 10 bases between them. CDR3 DNA: TGTGCCAGCAGTGATAGGGGGAACCAAGAGACCCAGTACTTC. This codes for CASSDRGNQETQYF.

On this clonotype: Germline is not matched at one junction end, which may reflect a read error. The chain joins TRBV2 to TRBJ1-1, with D possibly TRBD1 on 5 matching bases. Looked up from germline, CDR1 is SNHLY and CDR2 is FYNNEI. This CDR3 spans 14 amino acids. The CDR3 region is CASSYQGRNTEVFF. As DNA, the CDR3 is TGTGCCAGCAGTTACCAGGGCCGTAACACTGAAGTTTTCTTT.